This T cell receptor beta chain was captured by sequencing in a study of technical replicates of blood from several donors. The V and J ends lost 4 bases and 8 bases, in that order; junction bases with no gene match: 24. The CDR3 is 20 amino acids. Germline V lookup: CDR1 MDHEN, CDR2 SYDVKM. Clones were sequenced by immunoSEQ multiplex PCR, and TCRdb holds only the in-frame ones, with some missing. The table shows about 97,000 clones, with 95% to 97% occurring only once. The receptor was isolated from a human donor in good health. The sample was T cells isolated from PBMCs. The chain combines TRBV28 with TRBJ2-1; 9 bases agree with TRBD2. In nucleotides, the CDR3 is TGTGCCAGCAGTTGGGGAGCGGGAGGCAATACGTTACATGATTGGGATGAGCAGTTCTTC. Translated: CASSWGAGGNTLHDWDEQFF. The whole variable domain, filled in from reference TRBV28 and TRBJ2-1, reads DVKVTQSSRYLVKRTGEKVFLECVQDMDHENMFWYRQDPGLGLRLIYFSYDVKMKEKGDIPEGYSVSREKKERFSLILESASTNQTSMYLCASSWGAGGNTLHDWDEQFFGPGTRLTVL.